This T cell receptor (beta chain) was captured by sequencing in a study of blood T cell repertoires in COVID-19 (dated by TCRdb to 2020 to 2021). Context from the whole study: Collaborator samples came from the United States, Italy and Spain and covered acute and convalescent phases of COVID-19. The material from the prospective study consisted of cDNA or gDNA derived from T cells, B-cell-depleted T cells, or PBMCs. Deeply sampled blood TCRbeta repertoires from subjects exposed to, actively infected with, or recovered from COVID-19 were included in the dataset. The repertoires were released in a freely available public database intended as a resource for research on the immune response to SARS-CoV-2. Samples were obtained from the ongoing ImmuneRACE study (first 160 participants) and from 1,254 subjects provided by 6 global collaborators. The sample metadata nearly always contained a de-identified subject ID, COVID-19 status, age in years and sex. Where available, HLA class I and class II types were taken from metadata supplied by the sample provider and were not determined by assay-based typing.

Findings and caveats that apply to the study as a whole: The quantity of clinical and demographic metadata differed by source and by participant and was supplied without curation.

CDR1 and CDR2 (SGHRS, YFSETQ) derive from the germline V gene. Measured from the cysteine to the phenylalanine, the CDR3 is 13 residues long. Only the CDR3 portion is preserved as DNA: 39 bases, with reading frame beginning at the first base. At the junction V is shortened by 4 bases and J by 10 bases, with 12 bases in between. On this clone itself: Its recognized antigen is unknown. Base qualities are not at hand, and no much larger clone is one base apart.

TCRbeta CDR3 regions were amplified from genomic DNA by means of the immunoSEQ Assay, a bias-controlled multiplex PCR. Per the source publication's procedure: Within the assay, amplification of reference gene primers was used to estimate how many nucleated cells each sample contained. To quantify the absolute abundance of each unique TCRbeta CDR3 rearrangement, sequence reads were collapsed and filtered. For each sample, productive Simpson clonality was calculated as the square root of Simpson's diversity index across productive rearrangements. TCRdb provides this immuneACCESS table in a form limited to in-frame rearrangements. Some clones are lacking; in checked studies, under half of them reflect an unresolved V gene, and why the rest are absent is not known. The DNA was the basis for D and trimming; V, J and clone size are from that table. This sample has about 80,000 clones in its table, and 82% of those were observed once. 25% to 30% of the sample goes to the ten largest clones.

Each collaborating institution followed its own protocols to collect whole blood in K2EDTA tubes. For TCRbeta analysis, collaborators shipped samples as frozen whole blood, isolated PBMCs, or DNA extracted from either of those sample types. Material: peripheral blood. This clonotype was sampled from a human donor in a cohort sampled during active COVID-19. The chain employs TRBV5-1 and TRBJ1-6, and possibly TRBD1, on 5 matching bases. The CDR3 has the sequence CASSGDGGSPLHF. The nucleotide sequence reads TGCGCCAGCAGCGGGGACGGGGGATCACCCCTCCACTTT.